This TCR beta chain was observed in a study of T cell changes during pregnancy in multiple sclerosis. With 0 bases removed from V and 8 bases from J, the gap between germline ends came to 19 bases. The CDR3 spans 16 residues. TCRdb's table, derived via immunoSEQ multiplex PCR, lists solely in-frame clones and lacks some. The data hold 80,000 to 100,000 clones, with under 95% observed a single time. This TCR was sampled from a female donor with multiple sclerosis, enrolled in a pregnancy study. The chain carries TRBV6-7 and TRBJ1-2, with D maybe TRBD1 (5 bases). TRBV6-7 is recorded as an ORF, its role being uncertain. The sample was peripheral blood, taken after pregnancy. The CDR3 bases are TGTGCCAGCAGTTACTCGACGGCCAGGGAGGCGAGCGGCTACACCTTC. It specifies CASSYSTAREASGYTF.